This entry concerns a single T cell receptor beta chain. The antigen remains unidentified. It was healthy bone marrow donors who served as donors. The data were taken from a study of cytomegalovirus exposure and HLA in healthy donors. The CDR3 consists of 14 residues. Germline loops: CDR1 SGHDT, CDR2 YYEEEE. J gave up 3 bases and V 4 bases, and 5 bases lay outside the gene matches. Overall study findings and caveats: It is likely that the observed cluster of highly shared sequence variants was a sequencing artifact. CMV serostatus was the sole immune exposure data available.

A multiplex PCR was run with 60 Vbeta primers and 13 Jbeta primers. Method: immunoSEQ multiplex PCR; TCRdb's copy keeps in-frame clones and lacks some. The data show 110,000 to 150,000 clones, and the top ten clones hold about 0.96%. This sequence joins TRBV5-6 and TRBJ2-7, with TRBD1 identical over 9 bases. This receptor was identified in a male donor in good health and CMV-seronegative. Specimen: PBMCs. The CDR3 coding sequence is TGTGCCAGCAGCGGGGACAGGGAAGTCTACGAGCAGTACTTC. It encodes CASSGDREVYEQYF. The full variable domain, with the rest looked up from reference TRBV5-6 and TRBJ2-7, is DAGVTQSPTHLIKTRGQQVTLRCSPKSGHDTVSWYQQALGQGPQFIFQYYEEEERQRGNFPDRFSGHQFPNYSSELNVNALLLGDSALYLCASSGDREVYEQYFGPGTRLTVT.